The 17 T cell receptor beta chains below come from one sample, sequenced in a study of T-cell reconstitution after alpha-beta-depleted transplantation in children. TCRbeta library preparation incorporated unique molecular identifiers. TCRdb redid the calling of the PCR reads with MiXCR, one entry per CDR3 protein. The sample consists of 700,000 to 950,000 distinct CDR3 sequences, roughly 16% of them appearing once. The material sequenced was PBMCs, mostly from graft donor cells, taken 360 days after TCRalphabeta/CD19-depleted stem cell transplant. These receptors all stem from a male patient between 5 and 17 years old who had a stem cell transplant for acute lymphoblastic leukemia, so the T cells may come from the graft donor.

This clonotype was recorded at least ten times. V and J are TRBV7-3 and TRBJ2-7, with D possibly called TRBD1 or TRBD2 (6 bases each). Trimming took off 5 bases at V and 0 bases at J, with 14 bases between the two ends. Germline CDR1 SGHTA, CDR2 FQGTGA. There are 15 residues in the CDR3. Written as DNA, the CDR3 is TGTGCCAGCAGCCTTGTAGCGGACAGCTCCTACGAGCAGTACTTC. This codes for CASSLVADSSYEQYF.

This clonotype was found a few times. This rearrangement joins TRBV5-1 to TRBJ2-1; 10 nucleotides agree with TRBD2. The V gene end was trimmed by 0 bases and the J gene end by 4 bases; junction bases not matched to a gene: 10. The CDR3 is made up of 18 amino acids. Germline V gene sequence: CDR1 SGHRS, CDR2 YFSETQ. In nucleotides, the CDR3 is TGCGCCAGCAGCTTGGCCCTCCTAGCGGGAGAAGGTTACAATGAGCAGTTCTTC. It translates to CASSLALLAGEGYNEQFF.

This clonotype appeared a single time. The chain combines TRBV25-1 with TRBJ2-7; maybe TRBD2 (5 bases). Trimming removed 3 bases from V and 12 bases from J, with 27 bases in between. This CDR3 comprises 16 residues. Germline loops: CDR1 MGHDK, CDR2 SYGVNS. The CDR3 bases are TGTGCCAGCAGTGATACCATCGTGGGTACTAGAGCGGTGTTGTACTTC. It specifies CASSDTIVGTRAVLYF.

This clonotype appeared many times. This chain joins TRBV7-9 and TRBJ1-2; D remains ambiguous. The CDR3 runs 9 residues. Germline V gene sequence: CDR1 SEHNR, CDR2 FQNEAQ (reference sequence). With 8 bases removed from V and 6 bases from J, the gap between germline ends came to 4 bases. The CDR3 spells CASEDGYTF. CDR3 DNA: TGTGCCAGCGAGGATGGCTACACCTTC.

This clonotype was picked up a small number of times. The chain combines TRBV19 with TRBJ1-2, with D tentatively TRBD1 (5 bases). The CDR3 is made up of 14 amino acids. Germline CDR1 and CDR2: LNHDA and SQIVND (reference sequence). Trimming pared 3 bases from V and 4 bases from J, leaving 12 bases between. CDR3 DNA: TGTGCCAGTAGTATTGTGACCGACAGCTATGGCTACACCTTC. This sequence encodes CASSIVTDSYGYTF.

The chain recombines TRBV23-1 with TRBJ2-3; D remains ambiguous. TRBV23-1 is noted as an ORF with a role that remains uncertain. The ends were cut back, 3 bases at V and 5 bases at J, with 27 bases in the middle. CDR3 length: 19 residues. The CDR3 coding sequence is TGCGCCAGCAGTCAGTCCCCCTTTTGGCAGTCCGAGTTCGGAGATACGCAGTATTTT. This sequence encodes CASSQSPFWQSEFGDTQYF.

The gene calls are TRBV10-3 and TRBJ2-4; TRBD2 is a possible D gene (6 bases). V shed 8 bases and J shed 1 base, with 21 bases lying between them. Germline values: CDR1 ENHRY, CDR2 SYGVKD. The CDR3 has 17 amino acids. The CDR3 sequence: CAIGGTPRMGAKNIQYF. In DNA, the CDR3 is TGTGCCATCGGCGGGACTCCCCGGATGGGCGCCAAAAACATTCAGTACTTC.

This clonotype was recorded many times. The chain is built from TRBV5-1 and TRBJ2-1; TRBD2 might be the D (6 bases). Trimming left V 0 bases short and J 4 bases short, with 8 bases between. Looked up from germline, CDR1 is SGHRS and CDR2 is YFSETQ. The length of the CDR3 is 14 residues. DNA of the CDR3: TGCGCCAGCAGCTTGGTGGCGGGATACAATGAGCAGTTCTTC. This sequence encodes CASSLVAGYNEQFF. The whole variable domain, filled in from reference TRBV5-1 and TRBJ2-1, reads KAGVTQTPRYLIKTRGQQVTLSCSPISGHRSVSWYQQTPGQGLQFLFEYFSETQRNKGNFPGRFSGRQFSNSRSEMNVSTLELGDSALYLCASSLVAGYNEQFFGPGTRLTVL.

This chain links TRBV29-1 with TRBJ2-2; tentative D call: TRBD1 (6 bases). Trimming removed 5 bases at V and 0 bases at J, with 13 bases between. CDR1 and CDR2 from the germline V gene are SQVTM and ANQGSEA. CDR3 size: 15 residues. The CDR3 nucleotides are TGCAGCGTTTTGGACACAGGGACGAACACCGGGGAGCTGTTTTTT. This sequence encodes CSVLDTGTNTGELFF.

The chain recombines TRBV20-1 with TRBJ2-1; TRBD2 agrees at 12 bases. Germline CDR1 and CDR2: DFQATT and SNEGSKA (reference sequence). The CDR3 contains 13 residues. Trimming removed 7 bases from V and 7 bases from J; junction bases left unmatched: 5. Here the CDR3 DNA reads TGCAGTGTGTCTAGCGGGAGGGGAAATGAGCAGTTCTTC. It yields the protein CSVSSGRGNEQFF.

This clonotype was counted a few times. The genes are TRBV5-1 and TRBJ2-6; 7 nucleotides line up with TRBD2. The J segment lost 5 bases and the V segment lost 4 bases, leaving 9 bases of the junction unmatched. This CDR3 contains 16 residues. From germline, CDR1 is SGHRS and CDR2 YFSETQ. Here the CDR3 DNA reads TGCGCCAGCAGCGCGGGAGTACCATTTCGGGCCAACGTCCTGACTTTC. Protein: CASSAGVPFRANVLTF.

V is TRBV5-1 and J is TRBJ2-7; unclear D gene. The CDR3 is 14 residues long. From germline, CDR1 is SGHRS and CDR2 YFSETQ. Trimming pared 2 bases from V and 2 bases from J, leaving 11 bases between. The CDR3 loop reads CASSLGSAAYEQYF. The CDR3 bases are TGCGCCAGCAGCTTAGGCAGCGCCGCCTACGAGCAGTACTTC.

This clonotype has ten or more counts. This chain joins TRBV5-1 and TRBJ2-2, with D possibly TRBD1 on 5 matching bases. Germline V gene lookup returns CDR1 SGHRS and CDR2 YFSETQ. V lost 3 bases, J lost 1 base, and 13 bases lay in between. This CDR3 is built from 16 residues. The CDR3: CASSYEPQGNTGELFF. CDR3 DNA sequence: TGCGCCAGCAGCTATGAGCCCCAGGGGAACACCGGGGAGCTGTTTTTT. Combining the CDR3 with reference TRBV5-1 and TRBJ2-2 gives the whole variable domain KAGVTQTPRYLIKTRGQQVTLSCSPISGHRSVSWYQQTPGQGLQFLFEYFSETQRNKGNFPGRFSGRQFSNSRSEMNVSTLELGDSALYLCASSYEPQGNTGELFFGEGSRLTVL.

This chain connects TRBV6-2 or TRBV6-3 to TRBJ2-1; D might be TRBD2 (6 bases). The CDR3 has 15 amino acids. In germline, CDR1 is MNHEY, CDR2 SVGEGT. The V end was cut by 2 bases, the J end by 3 bases, with 11 bases between. CDR3 protein: CASSYGTGNYNEQFF. The DNA of the CDR3 is TGTGCCAGCAGTTACGGGACTGGCAACTACAATGAGCAGTTCTTC.

The CDR3 bases are TGTGCCAGCAGCCAAGAAACCCTAGCGGCCTACGAGCAGTACTTC. This encodes CASSQETLAAYEQYF. The chain employs TRBV3-1 and TRBJ2-7, with TRBD2 matching over 7 bases. J was trimmed by 2 bases and V by 0 bases; bases with no gene match: 4. Germline V CDR1 and CDR2: LGHDT, YNNKEL (reference sequence). The CDR3 spans 15 residues.

There are many counts of this clonotype. This chain connects TRBV5-1 to TRBJ2-3; D is uncertain. The CDR3 loop spans 13 amino acids. Germline CDR1 is SGHRS and CDR2 is YFSETQ. V was pared by 6 bases and J by 6 bases, with 14 bases between. The CDR3 DNA is TGCGCCAGCAATCCGGGTCCCCAGGATACGCAGTATTTT. Its protein is CASNPGPQDTQYF.

The chain joins TRBV19 to TRBJ2-1, with D perhaps TRBD1 (8 bases). The length of the CDR3 is 16 residues. Germline lookup yields CDR1 LNHDA and CDR2 SQIVND (reference sequence). V lost 4 bases and J 6 bases, leaving 19 bases between the germline ends. The CDR3 reads CASSTQNRGGRNEQFF. As DNA, the CDR3 is TGTGCCAGTAGTACACAAAACAGGGGGGGTCGCAATGAGCAGTTCTTC.